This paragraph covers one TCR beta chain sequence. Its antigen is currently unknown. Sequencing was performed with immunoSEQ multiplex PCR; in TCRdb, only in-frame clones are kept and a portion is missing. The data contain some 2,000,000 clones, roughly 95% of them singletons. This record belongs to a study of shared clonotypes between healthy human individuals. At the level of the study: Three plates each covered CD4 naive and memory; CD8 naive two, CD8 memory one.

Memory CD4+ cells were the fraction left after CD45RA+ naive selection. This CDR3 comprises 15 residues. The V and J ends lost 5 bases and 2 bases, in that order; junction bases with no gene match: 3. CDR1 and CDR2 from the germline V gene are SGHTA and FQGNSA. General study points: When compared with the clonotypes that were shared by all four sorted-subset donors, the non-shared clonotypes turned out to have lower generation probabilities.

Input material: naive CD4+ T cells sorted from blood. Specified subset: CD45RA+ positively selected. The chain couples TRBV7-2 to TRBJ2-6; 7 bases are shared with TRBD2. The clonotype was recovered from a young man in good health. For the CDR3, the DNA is TGTGCCAGCAGCGAAGGACTAGCTGGGGCCAACGTCCTGACTTTC. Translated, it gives CASSEGLAGANVLTF. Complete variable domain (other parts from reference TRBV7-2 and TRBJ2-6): GAGVSQSPSNKVTEKGKDVELRCDPISGHTALYWYRQSLGQGLEFLIYFQGNSAPDKSGLPSDRFSAERTGGSVSTLTIQRTQQEDSAVYLCASSEGLAGANVLTFGAGSRLTVL.